Listed below are T cell receptor beta chains from one sample, sequenced in a study of post-analysis software for immune sequencing data. TCRdb reanalysed the PCR reads using MiXCR and keeps one entry per CDR3 protein. The sample holds a few hundred thousand distinct CDR3 sequences, 30% to 45% seen once. Sequenced: blood. These receptors were obtained from a girl between 10 and 17 years old with multiple sclerosis. The CDR3 runs from the conserved cysteine through the conserved F or W. D genes are given only for firm matches. Clone size, where shown, is once, few, many, or a class for clones that have expanded.

>TRBV12-3/TRBV12-4|18|.|TRBJ2-3|TRBD2
TGTGCCAGCAGTTTATATCTAGCGGGGTTCCCTAGCACAGATACGCAGTATTTT
CASSLYLAGFPSTDTQYF
>TRBV4-1|18|few|TRBJ2-1|TRBD2
TGCGCCAGCAGCGCCCGGCTCGAGACTAGCGGGGGGGCCAATGAGCAGTTCTTC
CASSARLETSGGANEQFF
>TRBV27|16|once|TRBJ1-2|TRBD1
TGTGCCAGCAGTTGGACTCGGACAGGGGGCTTCTATGGCTACACCTTC
CASSWTRTGGFYGYTF
>TRBV7-9|15|once|TRBJ2-1|.
TGTGCCAGCAGCTCCCAAGACTGGGACTACAATGAGCAGTTCTTC
CASSSQDWDYNEQFF
>TRBV7-3|13|.|TRBJ2-7|.
TGTGCCAGCAGCTGGTTACAGAGCTACGAGCAGTACTTC
CASSWLQSYEQYF
>TRBV5-1|15|.|TRBJ1-4|.
TGCGCCAGCAGCCCCTTCAGCGGGGGTAGTGAAAAACTGTTTTTT
CASSPFSGGSEKLFF
>TRBV6-5|12|few|TRBJ2-3|.
TGTGCCAGCAGTTACCCCGGAGATACGCAGTATTTT
CASSYPGDTQYF
>TRBV7-2|16|.|TRBJ2-3|.
TGTGCCAGCAGCTTAAACGGCGCAGGGGCCACAGATACGCAGTATTTT
CASSLNGAGATDTQYF
>TRBV25-1|14|few|TRBJ1-6|TRBD1
TGTGCCAGCACTGGGACAGGGAATAATTCACCCCTCCACTTT
CASTGTGNNSPLHF
>TRBV20-1|13|.|TRBJ2-3|.
TGCAGTGCCGGGGACTCCGCCGCGGATACGCAGTATTTT
CSAGDSAADTQYF
>TRBV4-2|20|few|TRBJ2-5|TRBD2
TGTGCCAGCAGCCAAGGGTCCAAGCGGGGGACGACGTGGGTCCAAGAGACCCAGTACTTC
CASSQGSKRGTTWVQETQYF
>TRBV24-1|15|.|TRBJ2-5|.
TGTGCCACCAGTGATTTGTCGGGGCCCGGGGAGACCCAGTACTTC
CATSDLSGPGETQYF
>TRBV7-9|14|.|TRBJ2-7|TRBD1
TGTGCCAGCAGTCCCCGGGACAGGTTCTACGAGCAGTACTTC
CASSPRDRFYEQYF
>TRBV6-5|13|.|TRBJ2-1|.
TGTGCCAGCAGTACCCCTGAGGGACATGAGCAGTTCTTC
CASSTPEGHEQFF
>TRBV24-1|15|.|TRBJ1-4|.
TGTGCCACCAGTGACCCGACAGGAACAAGCGAAAAACTGTTTTTT
CATSDPTGTSEKLFF
>TRBV6-5|14|few|TRBJ1-2|.
TGTGCCGGCAGTTACTCGATAGCAGGGGAGGACTACACCTTC
CAGSYSIAGEDYTF
>TRBV12-5|14|.|TRBJ2-1|TRBD2
TGTGCTAGTGGTCCCGGGACTAGGGGCAATGAGCAGTTCTTC
CASGPGTRGNEQFF
>TRBV9|17|.|TRBJ2-3|TRBD2
TGTGCCAGCAGCGTAACTAGCGGGGGGGCGGGCACAGATACGCAGTATTTT
CASSVTSGGAGTDTQYF
>TRBV10-3|13|.|TRBJ2-1|.
TGTGCCATCAGTGTCCCCTCAGTGAGTGAGCAGTTCTTC
CAISVPSVSEQFF
>TRBV20-1|14|few|TRBJ1-5|.
TGCAGTACCTCCGGTACGGGCAGGAATCAGCCCCAGCATTTT
CSTSGTGRNQPQHF
>TRBV7-2|13|few|TRBJ1-2|.
TGTGCCAGCAGCTTAAGTGGACCGCCTTCCCACACCTTC
CASSLSGPPSHTF
>TRBV5-1|16|.|TRBJ1-2|TRBD1
TGCGCCAGCAGCCCGACAGGGTGGGAAGCGAGCTATGGCTACACCTTC
CASSPTGWEASYGYTF
>TRBV7-9|15|.|TRBJ2-5|.
TGTGCCAGCAGCTCTACCGACAGTCTGCAAGAGACCCAGTACTTC
CASSSTDSLQETQYF
>TRBV7-2|14|.|TRBJ1-2|TRBD1
TGTGCCAGCAGCTTAGTTAGGGGGACAGAAGGCTACACCTTC
CASSLVRGTEGYTF
>TRBV5-1|14|few|TRBJ2-3|.
TGCGCCAGCAGTCCGGGGGGCGGCACAGATACGCAGTATTTT
CASSPGGGTDTQYF
>TRBV3-1|11|.|TRBJ1-2|.
TGTGCCAGCAGCCAGCAGGGAGGCTACACCTTC
CASSQQGGYTF